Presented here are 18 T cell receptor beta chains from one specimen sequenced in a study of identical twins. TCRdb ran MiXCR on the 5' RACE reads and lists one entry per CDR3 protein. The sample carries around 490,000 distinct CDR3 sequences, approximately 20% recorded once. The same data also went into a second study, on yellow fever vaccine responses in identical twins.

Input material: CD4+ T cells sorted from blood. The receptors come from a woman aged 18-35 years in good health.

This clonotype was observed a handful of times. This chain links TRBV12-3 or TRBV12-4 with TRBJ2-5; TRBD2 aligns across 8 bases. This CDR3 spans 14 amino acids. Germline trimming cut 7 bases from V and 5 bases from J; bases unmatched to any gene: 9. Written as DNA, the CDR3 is TGTGCCAGCACCCCACGGGAGGGTGGTGAGACCCAGTACTTC. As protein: CASTPREGGETQYF.

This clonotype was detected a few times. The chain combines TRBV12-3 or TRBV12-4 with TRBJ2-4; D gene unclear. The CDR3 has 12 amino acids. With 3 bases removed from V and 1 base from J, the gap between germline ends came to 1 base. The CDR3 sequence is CASSFAKNIQYF. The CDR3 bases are TGTGCCAGCAGTTTCGCCAAAAACATTCAGTACTTC.

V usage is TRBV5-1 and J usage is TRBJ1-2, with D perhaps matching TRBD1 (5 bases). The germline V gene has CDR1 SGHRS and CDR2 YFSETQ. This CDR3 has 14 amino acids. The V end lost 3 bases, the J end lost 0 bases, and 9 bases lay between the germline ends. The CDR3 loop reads CASSSQGSNYGYTF. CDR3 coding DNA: TGCGCCAGCAGCTCCCAGGGCTCTAACTATGGCTACACCTTC.

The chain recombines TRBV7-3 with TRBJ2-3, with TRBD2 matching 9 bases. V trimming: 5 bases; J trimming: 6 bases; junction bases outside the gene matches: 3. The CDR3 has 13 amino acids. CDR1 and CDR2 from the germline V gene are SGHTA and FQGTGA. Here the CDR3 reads CASSDGLADTQYF. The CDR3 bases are TGTGCCAGCAGCGACGGACTAGCGGATACGCAGTATTTT.

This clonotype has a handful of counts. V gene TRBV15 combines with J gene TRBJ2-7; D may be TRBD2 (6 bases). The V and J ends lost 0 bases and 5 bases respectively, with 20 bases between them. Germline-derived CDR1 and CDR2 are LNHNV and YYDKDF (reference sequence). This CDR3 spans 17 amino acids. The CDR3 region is CATSRDSAPSAPDEQYF. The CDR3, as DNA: TGTGCCACCAGCAGAGATTCGGCGCCTAGCGCTCCAGACGAGCAGTACTTC.

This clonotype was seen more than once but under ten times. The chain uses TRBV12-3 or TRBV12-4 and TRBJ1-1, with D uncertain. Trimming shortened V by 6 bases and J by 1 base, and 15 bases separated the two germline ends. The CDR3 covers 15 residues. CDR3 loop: CASSVPGRTNTEAFF. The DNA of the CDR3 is TGTGCCAGCAGCGTCCCAGGACGGACGAACACTGAAGCTTTCTTT.

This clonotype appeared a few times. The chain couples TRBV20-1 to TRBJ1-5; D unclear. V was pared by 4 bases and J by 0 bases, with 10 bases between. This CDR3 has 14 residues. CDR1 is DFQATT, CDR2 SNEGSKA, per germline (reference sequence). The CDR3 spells CSAISGISNQPQHF. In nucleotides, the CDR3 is TGCAGTGCTATCTCGGGAATTAGCAATCAGCCCCAGCATTTT.

CDR3 sequence (DNA): TGTGCCATCAGAGATCTAGCGGGAGGGACCGGGGAGCTGTTTTTT. It yields the protein CAIRDLAGGTGELFF. The V gene is TRBV10-3, the J gene TRBJ2-2, with TRBD2 identical over 12 bases. The CDR3 consists of 15 residues. Germline V gene sequence: CDR1 ENHRY, CDR2 SYGVKD. The V segment lost 6 bases and the J segment 5 bases; nucleotides outside the gene matches: 4.

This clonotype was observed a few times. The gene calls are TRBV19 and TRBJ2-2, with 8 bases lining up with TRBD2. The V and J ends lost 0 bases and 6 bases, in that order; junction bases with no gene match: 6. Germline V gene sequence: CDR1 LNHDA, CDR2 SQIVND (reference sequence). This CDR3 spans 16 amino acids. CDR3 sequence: CASSIDRSGSAGELFF. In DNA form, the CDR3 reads TGTGCCAGTAGTATAGATCGGAGCGGGAGTGCCGGGGAGCTGTTTTTT.

CDR3 region: CASSPGSDSYEQYF. CDR3 bases: TGTGCCAGCTCACCAGGATCTGATTCCTACGAGCAGTACTTC. The chain joins TRBV18 to TRBJ2-7; no firm D call. Looked up from germline, CDR1 is KGHSH and CDR2 is LQKENI. V shed 2 bases and J shed 1 base, with 9 bases lying between them. CDR3 length equals 14 residues.

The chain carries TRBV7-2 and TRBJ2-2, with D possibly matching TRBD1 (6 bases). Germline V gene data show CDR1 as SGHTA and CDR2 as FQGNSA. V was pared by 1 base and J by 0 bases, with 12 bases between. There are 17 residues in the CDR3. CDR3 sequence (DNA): TGTGCCAGCAGCTTAGTGTCCAGGGGCCCGAACACCGGGGAGCTGTTTTTT. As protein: CASSLVSRGPNTGELFF.

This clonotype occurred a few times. CDR3 nucleotides: TGTGCCAGCAGCTTGCCCGTGTGGCGGGGGTTGACTGAGCAGTTCTTC. This encodes CASSLPVWRGLTEQFF. This chain joins TRBV13 and TRBJ2-1, with TRBD2 matching 7 bases. Unmatched junction bases numbered 14, after V lost 3 bases and J lost 9 bases. The CDR3 is 16 residues long. Germline CDR1 PRHDT, CDR2 FYEKMQ (reference sequence).

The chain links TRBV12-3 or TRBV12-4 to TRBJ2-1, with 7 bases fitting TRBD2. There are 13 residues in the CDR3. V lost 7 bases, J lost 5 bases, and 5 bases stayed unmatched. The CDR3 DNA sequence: TGTGCCAGCACCCCCGGGAGGAACAATGAGCAGTTCTTC. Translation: CASTPGRNNEQFF.

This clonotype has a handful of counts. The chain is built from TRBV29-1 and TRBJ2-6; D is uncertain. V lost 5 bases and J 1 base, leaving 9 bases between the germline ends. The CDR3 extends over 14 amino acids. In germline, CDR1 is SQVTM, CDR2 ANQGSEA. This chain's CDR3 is CSVSVQSGANVLTF. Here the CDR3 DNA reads TGCAGCGTTAGTGTCCAGTCTGGGGCCAACGTCCTGACTTTC. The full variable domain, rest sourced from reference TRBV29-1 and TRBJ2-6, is SAVISQKPSRDICQRGTSLTIQCQVDSQVTMMFWYRQQPGQSLTLIATANQGSEATYESGFVIDKFPISRPNLTFSTLTVSNMSPEDSSIYLCSVSVQSGANVLTFGAGSRLTVL.

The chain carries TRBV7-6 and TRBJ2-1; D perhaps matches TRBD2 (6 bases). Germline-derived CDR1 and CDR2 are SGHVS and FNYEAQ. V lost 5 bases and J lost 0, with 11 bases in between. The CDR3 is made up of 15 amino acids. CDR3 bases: TGTGCCAGCAGCCCAGGACTACCCTCCTACAATGAGCAGTTCTTC. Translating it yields CASSPGLPSYNEQFF. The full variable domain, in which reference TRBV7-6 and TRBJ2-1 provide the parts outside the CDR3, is GAGVSQSPRYKVTKRGQDVALRCDPISGHVSLYWYRQALGQGPEFLTYFNYEAQQDKSGLPNDRFSAERPEGSISTLTIQRTEQRDSAMYRCASSPGLPSYNEQFFGPGTRLTVL.

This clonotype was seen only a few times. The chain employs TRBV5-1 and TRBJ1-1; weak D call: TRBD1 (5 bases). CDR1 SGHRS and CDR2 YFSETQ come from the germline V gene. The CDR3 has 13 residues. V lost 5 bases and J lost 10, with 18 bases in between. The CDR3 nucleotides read TGCGCCAGCAGTACCGGGACCGCGGTTGTAGCTTTCTTT. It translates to CASSTGTAVVAFF.

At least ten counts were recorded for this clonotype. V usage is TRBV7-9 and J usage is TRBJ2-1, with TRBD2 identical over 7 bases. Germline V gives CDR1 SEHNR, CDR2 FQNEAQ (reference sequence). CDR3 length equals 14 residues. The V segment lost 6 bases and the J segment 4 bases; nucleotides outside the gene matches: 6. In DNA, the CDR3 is TGTGCCAGCAGTTTAACGGGAGGTTACAATGAGCAGTTCTTC. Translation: CASSLTGGYNEQFF.

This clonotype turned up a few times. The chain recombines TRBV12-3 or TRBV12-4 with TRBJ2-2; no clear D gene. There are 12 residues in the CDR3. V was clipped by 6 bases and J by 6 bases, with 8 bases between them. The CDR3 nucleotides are TGTGCCAGCAGGTCCCGCCCCGGGGAGCTGTTTTTT. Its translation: CASRSRPGELFF.